The clone carrying this T cell receptor (beta chain) was counted once. The data stem from a study of blood T cell repertoires in COVID-19. Trimming cost V 7 bases and J 3 bases, with 22 bases left between them. Germline V lookup: CDR1 SGHRS, CDR2 YFSETQ. CDR3 size: 16 residues. As handled by the study authors: Estimated nucleated cell counts came from reference gene primer amplification. TCRdb's copy holds only in-frame clones and misses some; the assay was immunoSEQ multiplex PCR. The V and J calls and the clone size are those of that table, but D and trimming were determined from the DNA. The table has approximately 33,000 clones, 78% seen once.

J is TRBJ1-1 and V is TRBV5-1; no reliable D call. The specimen was peripheral blood. The receptor's source is a man in his 70s with acute or convalescent COVID-19. The CDR3 nucleotides are TGCGCCAGCCGAGTGGGAGTTCGTGCTTTGGACACTGAAGCTTTCTTT. Translation gives CASRVGVRALDTEAFF.